The clone carrying this TCR beta chain was recorded once. Its antigen is undetermined. These data belong to a study of T-cell memory formation after mild COVID-19. Study-level findings and limits: Chiefly within CM and EM were the contracting CD4+ clones; CD8+ ones were within EMRA. The appearance of some responding clones in pre-infection memory suggested that cross-reactive memory joined. Clonal second-wave expansions that peaked on day 37 had unconfirmed SARS-CoV-2 specificity.

The CDR3 sequence is 15 residues long. Germline V gives CDR1 SNHLY, CDR2 FYNNEI. Between the trimmed V and J ends, which lost 2 bases and 8 bases, there was a span of 16 bases. With constant-segment primers, 5'RACE yielded cDNA libraries of TCR alpha and TCR beta that carried sample barcodes and UMIs. TCRdb re-derived calls from the 5' RACE reads in MiXCR, one entry per CDR3 protein. The sample has around 450,000 distinct CDR3 sequences; 15% to 25% are singletons. This sequence was found in an adult woman who had mild COVID-19 (a few samples of this study predate the infection). Cell type and time point are not known. V gene TRBV2 combines with J gene TRBJ2-1; a weak D match, TRBD2 (6 bases). The sample comprised PBMCs or a T cell subset sorted from them (not recorded which). CDR3 DNA: TGTGCCAGCAGTGAATTTCCGGGAGCCATAGATGAGCAGTTCTTC. Translated: CASSEFPGAIDEQFF.